This T cell receptor beta chain emerged from a study of blood T cell repertoires in COVID-19. About the study: The samples span acute and convalescent COVID-19 from the United States, Italy and Spain. Nucleic acid was either cDNA or gDNA, and it came from T cells, B-cell-depleted T cells, or PBMCs.

The authors' processing: Amplification of reference gene primers provided the estimated nucleated cell counts. This table comes from immunoSEQ multiplex PCR, and its TCRdb copy is limited to in-frame clones, with some not included. V and J calls and clone size follow that table, whereas D and trimming were derived from the DNA. This sample has about 89,000 clones; around 85% occur once, and the top ten carry approximately 11%. The sequence was collected from a woman aged 80 or over with acute or convalescent COVID-19. The specimen was peripheral blood.

CDR3 residues: CASSFGHSQKPYEQYF. The CDR3 DNA sequence: TGTGCCAGCAGTTTTGGGCACAGTCAAAAACCGTACGAGCAGTACTTC. The rearrangement joins TRBV28 to TRBJ2-7; the D is unclear. The germline V and J ends were trimmed by 3 bases and 4 bases, with 19 bases remaining between them. The CDR3 extends over 16 amino acids. CDR1 and CDR2 from the germline V gene are MDHEN and SYDVKM.